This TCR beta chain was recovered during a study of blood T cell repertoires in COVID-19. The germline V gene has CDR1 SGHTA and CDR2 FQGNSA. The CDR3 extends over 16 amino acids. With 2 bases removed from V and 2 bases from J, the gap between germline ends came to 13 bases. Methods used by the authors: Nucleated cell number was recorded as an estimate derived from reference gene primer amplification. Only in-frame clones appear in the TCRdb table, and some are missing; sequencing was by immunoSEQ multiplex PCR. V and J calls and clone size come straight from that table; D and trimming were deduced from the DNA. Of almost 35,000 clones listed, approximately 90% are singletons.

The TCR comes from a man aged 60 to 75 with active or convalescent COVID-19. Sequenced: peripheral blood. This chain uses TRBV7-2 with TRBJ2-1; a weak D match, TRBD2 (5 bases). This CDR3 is CASSLSDPAAYNEQFF. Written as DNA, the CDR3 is TGTGCCAGCAGCTTATCGGACCCAGCGGCCTACAATGAGCAGTTCTTC.